This T cell receptor beta chain was recovered during a study of blood T cell repertoires in COVID-19. For the study at large: Samples taken during acute and convalescent COVID-19 were collected in the United States, Italy and Spain.

Germline V gene lookup returns CDR1 KGHSH and CDR2 LQKENI. This CDR3 comprises 14 residues. Trimming removed 10 bases at V and 0 bases at J, with 10 bases between. In the authors' workflow: Nucleated cell counts were estimated from reference gene primer amplification. Libraries were prepared by immunoSEQ multiplex PCR; TCRdb keeps only in-frame clonotypes and omits some of them. V and J calls and clone size follow that table, whereas D and trimming were derived from the DNA. Among some 64,000 clones, over 75% were seen once, and the ten largest hold 15% to 20%. Sample: peripheral blood. The chain is built from TRBV18 and TRBJ2-6; D is perhaps TRBD1 (6 bases). The origin of this receptor is a man in his 60s with acute or convalescent COVID-19. In DNA, the CDR3 is TGTGCCACCAGGGGCGTCTCTGGGGCCAACGTCCTGACTTTC. Its protein is CATRGVSGANVLTF.